Listed below are T cell receptor beta chains from one sample, sequenced in a study of lymphopenia after photon versus proton radiotherapy. Sequenced by immunoSEQ multiplex PCR; TCRdb stores in-frame clones only, minus some. Of around 63,000 clones in the sample, 86% were seen once. This specimen consisted of peripheral blood, obtained from a patient treated with photon-based radiotherapy. The receptors shown here come from a man aged 35 to 55 with gastric cancer. CDR3s include the opening cysteine and the closing phenylalanine or tryptophan. The D gene is left open where the match is weak. The size entry is marked missing in some rows and otherwise reads once, few, many or a size class.

TRBV19	TRBD1	TRBJ1-4	.	CASSRRTGGEKLFF	TGTGCCAGTAGTCGCCGGACAGGGGGCGAAAAACTGTTTTTT
TRBV29-1	.	TRBJ2-3	.	CSVVRSSTDTQYF	TGCAGCGTTGTCAGGTCTAGCACAGATACGCAGTATTTT
TRBV7-9	TRBD1	TRBJ2-3	.	CASSLGEGASTDTQYF	TGTGCCAGCAGCTTAGGTGAGGGGGCGAGCACAGATACGCAGTATTTT
TRBV5-6	.	TRBJ2-5	.	CASSDPGLSQETQYF	TGTGCCAGCAGCGATCCGGGACTTTCTCAAGAGACCCAGTACTTC
TRBV14	TRBD2	TRBJ2-7	.	CASRTSGGAEQYF	TGTGCCAGCCGGACTAGCGGGGGGGCCGAGCAGTACTTC
TRBV2	.	TRBJ1-2	.	CASSAGPNYGYTF	TGTGCCAGCAGTGCTGGGCCTAACTATGGCTACACCTTC
TRBV7-9	.	TRBJ1-1	.	CASSPQVVGSEGTEAFF	TGTGCCAGCAGCCCCCAGGTGGTAGGTTCGGAGGGCACTGAAGCTTTCTTT
TRBV7-2	.	TRBJ2-7	few	CASSLERLSYEQYF	TGTGCCAGCAGCTTAGAACGGTTGAGCTACGAGCAGTACTTC
TRBV4-2	TRBD2	TRBJ2-1	.	CASSQGLDWRGGYYEQFF	TGTGCCAGCAGCCAAGGCCTTGACTGGCGCGGGGGGTATTATGAGCAGTTCTTC
TRBV11-1	.	TRBJ2-7	.	CASSPSSTWEQYF	TGTGCCAGCAGCCCCTCGTCTACTTGGGAGCAGTACTTC
TRBV7-9	.	TRBJ1-1	.	CASSSNTEAFF	TGTGCCAGCAGTAGCAACACTGAAGCTTTCTTT
TRBV11-2	.	TRBJ2-7	.	CASSLDGLYSYEQYF	TGTGCCAGCAGCTTAGACGGTCTCTACTCCTACGAGCAGTACTTC
TRBV18	.	TRBJ2-7	.	CASSPPGPSRDEQYF	TGTGCCAGCTCCCCTCCGGGGCCCTCAAGGGACGAGCAGTACTTC
TRBV7-9	.	TRBJ1-6	once	CASSPEGWSVNSPLHF	TGTGCCAGCAGCCCCGAGGGGTGGAGTGTTAATTCACCCCTCCACTTT
TRBV11-2	TRBD1	TRBJ2-3	.	CASSTRQGTTDTQYF	TGTGCCAGCAGCACACGACAGGGAACCACAGATACGCAGTATTTT
TRBV19	.	TRBJ2-6	few	CASSTRRDPGANVLTF	TGTGCCAGTAGTACCCGACGGGACCCTGGGGCCAACGTCCTGACTTTC
TRBV7-3	.	TRBJ2-7	.	CASSPVVYEQYF	TGTGCCAGCAGCCCCGTGGTCTACGAGCAGTACTTC
TRBV25-1	TRBD1	TRBJ1-1	.	CASSGGTGKMEAFF	TGTGCCAGCAGTGGGGGGACAGGGAAGATGGAAGCTTTCTTT
TRBV6-5	.	TRBJ1-4	.	CASSYSIATNEKLFF	TGTGCCAGCAGTTACAGCATTGCAACTAATGAAAAACTGTTTTTT
TRBV2	TRBD2	TRBJ2-3	.	CASSPSGGAADTQYF	TGTGCCAGCAGCCCTAGCGGGGGGGCTGCAGATACGCAGTATTTT